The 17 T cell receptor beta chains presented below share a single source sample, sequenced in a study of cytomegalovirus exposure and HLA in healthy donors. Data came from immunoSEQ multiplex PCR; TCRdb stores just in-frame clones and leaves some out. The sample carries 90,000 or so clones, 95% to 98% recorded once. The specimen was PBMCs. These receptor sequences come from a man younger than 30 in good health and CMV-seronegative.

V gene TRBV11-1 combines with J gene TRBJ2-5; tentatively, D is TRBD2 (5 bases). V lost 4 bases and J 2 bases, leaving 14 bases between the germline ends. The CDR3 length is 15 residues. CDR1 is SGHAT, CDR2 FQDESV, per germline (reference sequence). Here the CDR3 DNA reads TGTGCCAGCAGCTCCTTTGGGAGAACTCAAGAGACCCAGTACTTC. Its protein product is CASSSFGRTQETQYF.

The CDR3 loop reads CSVDDGDRMGNEQFF. In nucleotides, the CDR3 is TGCAGCGTTGATGACGGGGATAGAATGGGAAATGAGCAGTTCTTC. J is TRBJ2-1 and V is TRBV29-1, with D possibly TRBD2 on 5 matching bases. Deletions cut 3 bases from V and 7 bases from J, with 19 bases between. The CDR3 extends over 15 amino acids. In germline, CDR1 is SQVTM, CDR2 ANQGSEA.

The CDR3 coding sequence is TGTGCCAGTAGTGAAAGAAGCGGGCCCAGCACAGATACGCAGTATTTT. Its protein product is CASSERSGPSTDTQYF. The gene calls are TRBV19 and TRBJ2-3; a weak D match, TRBD2 (6 bases). CDR1 is LNHDA and CDR2 is SQIVND in the germline V gene (reference sequence). The length of the CDR3 is 16 residues. V was clipped by 5 bases and J by 0 bases, with 15 bases between them.

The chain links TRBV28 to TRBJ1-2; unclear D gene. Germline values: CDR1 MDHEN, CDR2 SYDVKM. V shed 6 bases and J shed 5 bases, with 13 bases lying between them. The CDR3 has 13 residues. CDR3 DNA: TGTGCCAGCAGATCTGACATCCCATATGGCTACACCTTC. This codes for CASRSDIPYGYTF.

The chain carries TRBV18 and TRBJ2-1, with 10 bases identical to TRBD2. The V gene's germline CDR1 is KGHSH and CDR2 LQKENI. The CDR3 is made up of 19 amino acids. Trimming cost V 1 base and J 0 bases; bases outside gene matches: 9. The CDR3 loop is CASSPLPSGGSSSYNEQFF. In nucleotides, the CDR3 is TGTGCCAGCTCACCACTGCCTAGCGGGGGATCCAGCTCCTACAATGAGCAGTTCTTC.

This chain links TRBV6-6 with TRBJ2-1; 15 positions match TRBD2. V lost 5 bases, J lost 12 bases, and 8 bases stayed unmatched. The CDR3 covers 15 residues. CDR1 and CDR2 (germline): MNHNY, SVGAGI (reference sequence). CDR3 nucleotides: TGTGCCAGCAGTATAGGACTAGCGGGAGGGGTGGGGCAGTTCTTC. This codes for CASSIGLAGGVGQFF.

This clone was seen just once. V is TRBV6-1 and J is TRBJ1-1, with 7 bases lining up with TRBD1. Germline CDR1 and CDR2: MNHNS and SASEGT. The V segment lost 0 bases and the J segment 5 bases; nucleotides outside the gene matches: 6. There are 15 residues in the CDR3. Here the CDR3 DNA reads TGTGCCAGCAGTGAAGCTTCAGGGGGAAGGACTGAAGCTTTCTTT. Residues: CASSEASGGRTEAFF.

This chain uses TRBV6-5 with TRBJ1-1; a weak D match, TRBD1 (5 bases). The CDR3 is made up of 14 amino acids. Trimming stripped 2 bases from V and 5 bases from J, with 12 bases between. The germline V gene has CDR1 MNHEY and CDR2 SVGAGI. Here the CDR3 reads CASSYGGSWTEAFF. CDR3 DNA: TGTGCCAGCAGTTACGGGGGGTCGTGGACTGAAGCTTTCTTT.

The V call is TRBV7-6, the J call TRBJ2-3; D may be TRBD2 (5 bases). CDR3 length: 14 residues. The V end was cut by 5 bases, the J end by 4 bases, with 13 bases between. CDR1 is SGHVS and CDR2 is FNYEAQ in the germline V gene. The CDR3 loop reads CASSLSAGADTQYF. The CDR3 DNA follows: TGTGCCAGCAGCCTCTCAGCCGGGGCAGATACGCAGTATTTT.

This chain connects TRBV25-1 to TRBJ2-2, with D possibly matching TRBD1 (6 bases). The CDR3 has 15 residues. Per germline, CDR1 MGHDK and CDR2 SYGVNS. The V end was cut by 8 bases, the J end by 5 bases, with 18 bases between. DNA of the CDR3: TGTGCCAGCGGCGAGAGGGGACAAAGGACCGGGGAGCTGTTTTTT. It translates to CASGERGQRTGELFF. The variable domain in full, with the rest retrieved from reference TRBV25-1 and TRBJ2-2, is EADIYQTPRYLVIGTGKKITLECSQTMGHDKMYWYQQDPGMELHLIHYSYGVNSTEKGDLSSESTVSRIRTEHFPLTLESARPSHTSQYLCASGERGQRTGELFFGEGSRLTVL.

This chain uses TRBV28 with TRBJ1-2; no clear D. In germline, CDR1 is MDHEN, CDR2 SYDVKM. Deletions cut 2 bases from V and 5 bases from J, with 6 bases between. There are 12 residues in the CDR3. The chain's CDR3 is CASSLIQYGYTF. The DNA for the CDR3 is TGTGCCAGCAGTTTAATACAGTATGGCTACACCTTC.

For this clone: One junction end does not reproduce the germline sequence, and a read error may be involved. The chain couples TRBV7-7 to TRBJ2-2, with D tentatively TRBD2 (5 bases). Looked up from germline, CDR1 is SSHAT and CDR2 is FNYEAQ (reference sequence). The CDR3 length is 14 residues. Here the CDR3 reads CASSLSGNTGELFF. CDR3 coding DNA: TGTGCTAGCAGCTTATCGGGAAACACCGGGGAGCTGTTTTTT. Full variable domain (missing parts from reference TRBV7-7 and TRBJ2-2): GAGVSQSPRYKVTKRGQDVTLRCDPISSHATLYWYQQALGQGPEFLTYFNYEAQPDKSGLPSDRFSAERPEGSISTLTIQRTEQRDSAMYRCASSLSGNTGELFFGEGSRLTVL.

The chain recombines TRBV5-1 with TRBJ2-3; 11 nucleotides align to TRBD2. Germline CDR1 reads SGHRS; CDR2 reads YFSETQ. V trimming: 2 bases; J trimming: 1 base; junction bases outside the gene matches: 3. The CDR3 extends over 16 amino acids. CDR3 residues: CASSFRTSGRTDTQYF. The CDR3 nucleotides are TGCGCCAGCAGCTTTCGGACTAGCGGGCGCACAGATACGCAGTATTTT.

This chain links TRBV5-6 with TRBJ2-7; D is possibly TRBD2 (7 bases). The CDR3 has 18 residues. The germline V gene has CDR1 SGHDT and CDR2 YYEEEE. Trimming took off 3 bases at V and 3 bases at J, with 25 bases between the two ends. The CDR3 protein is CASSSPGGYGLGGYEQYF. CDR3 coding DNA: TGTGCCAGCAGCTCCCCGGGGGGCTACGGATTGGGGGGCTACGAGCAGTACTTC.

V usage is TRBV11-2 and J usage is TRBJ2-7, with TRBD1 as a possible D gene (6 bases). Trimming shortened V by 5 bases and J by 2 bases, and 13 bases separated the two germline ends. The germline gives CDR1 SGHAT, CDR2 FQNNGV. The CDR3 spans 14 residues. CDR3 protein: CASSQGQGTYEQYV. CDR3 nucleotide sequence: TGTGCCAGCAGCCAGGGTCAGGGGACCTACGAGCAGTACGTC.

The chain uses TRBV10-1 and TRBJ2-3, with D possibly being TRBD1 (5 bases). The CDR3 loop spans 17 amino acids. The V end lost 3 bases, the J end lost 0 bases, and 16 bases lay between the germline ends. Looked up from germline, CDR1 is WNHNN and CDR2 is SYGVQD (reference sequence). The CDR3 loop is CASSDPHDRSSTDTQYF. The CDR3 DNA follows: TGCGCCAGCAGTGACCCACATGACAGATCTAGCACAGATACGCAGTATTTT.

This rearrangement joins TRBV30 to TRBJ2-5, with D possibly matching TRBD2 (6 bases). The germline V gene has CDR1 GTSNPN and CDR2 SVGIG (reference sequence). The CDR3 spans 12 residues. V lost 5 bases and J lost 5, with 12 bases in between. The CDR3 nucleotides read TGTGCCTGGGGGGCTGGAGGGGAGACCCAGTACTTC. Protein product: CAWGAGGETQYF. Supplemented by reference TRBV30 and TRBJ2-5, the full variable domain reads SQTIHQWPATLVQPVGSPLSLECTVEGTSNPNLYWYRQAAGRGLQLLFYSVGIGQISSEVPQNLSASRPQDRQFILSSKKLLLSDSGFYLCAWGAGGETQYFGPGTRLLVL.